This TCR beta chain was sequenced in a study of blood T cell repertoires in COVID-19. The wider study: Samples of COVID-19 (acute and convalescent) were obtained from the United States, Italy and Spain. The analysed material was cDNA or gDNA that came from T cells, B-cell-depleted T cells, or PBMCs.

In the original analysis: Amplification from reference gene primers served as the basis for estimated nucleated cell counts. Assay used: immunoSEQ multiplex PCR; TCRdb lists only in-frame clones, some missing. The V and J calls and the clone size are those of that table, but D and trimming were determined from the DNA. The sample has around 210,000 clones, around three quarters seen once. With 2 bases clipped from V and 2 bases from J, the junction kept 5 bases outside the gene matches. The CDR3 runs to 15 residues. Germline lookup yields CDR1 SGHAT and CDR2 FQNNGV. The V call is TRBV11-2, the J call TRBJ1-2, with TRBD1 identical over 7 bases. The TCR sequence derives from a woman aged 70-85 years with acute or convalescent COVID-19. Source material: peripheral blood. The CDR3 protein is CASSLLARGNYGYTF. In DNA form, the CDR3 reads TGTGCCAGCAGCTTATTAGCCAGGGGGAACTATGGCTACACCTTC.